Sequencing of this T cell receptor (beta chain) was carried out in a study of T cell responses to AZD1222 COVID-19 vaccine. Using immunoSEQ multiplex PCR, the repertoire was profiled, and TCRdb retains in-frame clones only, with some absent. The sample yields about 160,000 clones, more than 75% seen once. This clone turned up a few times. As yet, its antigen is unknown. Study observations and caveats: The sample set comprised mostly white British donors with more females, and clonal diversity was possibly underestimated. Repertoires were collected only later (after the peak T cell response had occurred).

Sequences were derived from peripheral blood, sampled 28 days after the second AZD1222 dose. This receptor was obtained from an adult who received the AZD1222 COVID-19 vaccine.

The CDR3, as DNA: TGTGCCAGCAGCCCTGCAGGGTCCGGGACTAGCGGTATCAATGAGCAGTTCTTC. Translating it yields CASSPAGSGTSGINEQFF. The V and J genes are TRBV11-2 and TRBJ2-1; TRBD2 matches at 11 bases. Germline V gene sequence: CDR1 SGHAT, CDR2 FQNNGV. V lost 5 bases to trimming and J lost 6 bases; unmatched junction nucleotides: 15. The CDR3 runs 18 residues. The whole variable domain, remainder taken from reference TRBV11-2 and TRBJ2-1, is EAGVAQSPRYKIIEKRQSVAFWCNPISGHATLYWYQQILGQGPKLLIQFQNNGVVDDSQLPKDRFSAERLKGVDSTLKIQPAKLEDSAVYLCASSPAGSGTSGINEQFFGPGTRLTVL.